Here is one T cell receptor (beta chain) with its context. This clonotype has at least ten counts. Its recognized antigen is unknown. There are no base qualities to consult, and no much larger clone falls within one base. TCR repertoires of sorted CD4+ and CD8+ blood T cells from severe aplastic anemia patients and healthy subjects were deep-sequenced in the study. Ficoll-Paque density gradient centrifugation was used to isolate peripheral blood mononuclear cells. Before DNA was extracted, CD4+ and CD8+ T cells were sorted using either FACS or magnetic beads. This specimen belongs to a study of CD8+CD57+ T cells in acquired aplastic anemia (dated by TCRdb to the late 2010s). In terms of the full investigation: DNA extracted from sorted CD4+ and CD8+ cells had a mean of roughly 3.4 ug, with a range of 0.2 to 27.4 ug. For healthy donor samples, the average read count was about 10.8 million for CD4+ cells and 11.0 million for CD8+ cells.

Paper-wide results and their limitations: No significant difference in CD8+ Simpson's diversity was found between patients and healthy controls (P=0.060). About 30 CD8+ CDR3 sequences were found in both patients and controls but appeared to be highly expressed in patients and within the immunodominant clones of the patients.

Profiling of TCR beta VDJ combinations and CDR3 sequences used genomic DNA as the template. An Illumina HiSeq 2000 was used for TCR repertoire sequencing. The study's processing was this. Repertoire assessment relied on Simpson's diversity index, CDR3 size and DJ length profiles, and TRBV/TRBJ rearrangement plots. Whichever DNA sequence was most abundant in the deep sequencing data was defined as the immunodominant clone. CDR3 amino acid sequences were screened for sharing across subjects and were compared with published repertoires and the VDJdb database. TCRdb trimmed public reads at Q25 via fastp, called clones via MiXCR and kept in-frame beta chains. Here each entry gathers all rows of one CDR3 protein and keeps the most common genes and DNA. Here the V and J calls rest on TCRdb's processing, not on the authors' analysis. Counted in this sample were about 200,000 distinct CDR3 sequences; almost 35% of them appeared once. The leading ten clones occupy 1.1% of the sample.

Sequencing used sorted CD4+, CD8+, or CD8+CD57+ T cells (not recorded which) from PBMCs. The receptor was derived from a human donor in good health, serving as a control.

The CDR3 protein sequence reads: CASSKTGRETQYF. The nucleotide sequence is given as TGTGCCAGCAGCAAGACAGGGCGGGAGACCCAGTACTTC. The chain is assembled from TRBV2 and TRBJ2-5; the junction holds 7 bases that match TRBD1. From the cysteine through the phenylalanine, the CDR3 covers 13 amino acids. Only the CDR3 region is kept as DNA, spanning 39 bases read in frame from base 1. According to the germline V gene, CDR1 reads SNHLY and CDR2 reads FYNNEI. V trim: 6 bases; J trim: 5 bases; unmatched bases: 6.